These T cell receptor beta chains were read from a single sample in a study of OX40 agonist ivuxolimab in advanced cancers. Sequencing used immunoSEQ multiplex PCR; TCRdb keeps in-frame clones, though not all of them. Altogether about 99,000 clones are present, about 91% being singletons, with the ten largest covering 0.25% to 0.35%. The sequencing here drew on CD4+ or CD8+ T cells sorted from blood, taken in a trial of the OX40 agonist ivuxolimab. Receptor source: an adult with an advanced solid tumor such as melanoma, head and neck, liver or kidney cancer. Both conserved end residues are part of each CDR3. The D gene is left open where the match is weak.

D: TRBD1
J: TRBJ1-1
V: TRBV28
CDR3: CASSKGQGVFF

D: NA
J: TRBJ2-5
V: TRBV10-3
CDR3: CAISSRVGETQYF

D: TRBD1
J: TRBJ2-6
V: TRBV5-1
CDR3: CASMTGVPGANVLTF

D: NA
J: TRBJ2-3
V: TRBV30
CDR3: CAWSSLTSTDTQYF

D: NA
J: TRBJ2-6
V: TRBV11-2
CDR3: CASSSPAFSGANVLTF

D: TRBD2
J: TRBJ2-1
V: TRBV5-1
CDR3: CASSLLGLAGENEQFF

D: NA
J: TRBJ2-1
V: TRBV9
CDR3: CASSISEGIYNEQFF

D: NA
J: TRBJ2-2
V: TRBV5-1
CDR3: CASSFGTQQTGELFF

D: TRBD1
J: TRBJ1-2
V: TRBV10-3
CDR3: CAVGRGGGDSYGYTF

D: TRBD1
J: TRBJ1-5
V: TRBV19
CDR3: CASSILSGGTGQPQHF

D: NA
J: TRBJ1-1
V: TRBV7-8
CDR3: CASSLEGLKNTEAFF

D: NA
J: TRBJ1-2
V: TRBV7-9
CDR3: CASSSSQLLGYGYTF

D: NA
J: TRBJ1-5
V: TRBV7-6
CDR3: CASSLSGNQPQHF

D: NA
J: TRBJ2-2
V: TRBV7-9
CDR3: CASSSLNTGELFF

D: TRBD1
J: TRBJ2-7
V: TRBV7-9
CDR3: CASSLPGGWDEQYF

D: NA
J: TRBJ2-3
V: TRBV9
CDR3: CASSASGTPKDTQYF

D: NA
J: TRBJ2-1
V: TRBV11-2
CDR3: CASSPADEQFF

D: NA
J: TRBJ2-5
V: TRBV7-3
CDR3: CASSLRRGLQETQYF

D: TRBD1
J: TRBJ2-7
V: TRBV7-2
CDR3: CASSQDRASYEQYF

D: NA
J: TRBJ2-7
V: TRBV20-1
CDR3: CGSLGQDEQYF

D: TRBD1
J: TRBJ2-2
V: TRBV5-4
CDR3: CASSSQGSGELFF

D: NA
J: TRBJ2-3
V: TRBV5-4
CDR3: CASSLDSASGHTQYF

D: NA
J: TRBJ1-1
V: TRBV28
CDR3: CASSLLGQSGGAFF

D: NA
J: TRBJ2-3
V: TRBV7-9
CDR3: CASSLLTDTQYF

D: TRBD2
J: TRBJ2-3
V: TRBV28
CDR3: CASSLRHRRLAGKGKDTQYF

D: NA
J: TRBJ2-1
V: TRBV7-6
CDR3: CASSLMRTSSYNEQFF

D: TRBD1
J: TRBJ2-2
V: TRBV10-3
CDR3: CAIRGQAGPGELFF

D: NA
J: TRBJ2-5
V: TRBV19
CDR3: CASSTTRGETQYF

D: NA
J: TRBJ2-1
V: TRBV28
CDR3: CASSPGASGWNEQFF

D: TRBD1
J: TRBJ2-7
V: TRBV19
CDR3: CASRPRGQYEQYF

D: TRBD1
J: TRBJ2-7
V: TRBV5-5
CDR3: CASSKDRGHDEQYF

D: TRBD2
J: TRBJ2-7
V: TRBV15
CDR3: CATSRATASGSREQYF

D: TRBD1
J: TRBJ1-6
V: TRBV28
CDR3: CASRLVADRVAPLHF

D: TRBD2
J: TRBJ2-5
V: TRBV2
CDR3: CASKSGSQETQYF

D: NA
J: TRBJ1-5
V: TRBV6-6
CDR3: CASSRAGDYSNQPQHF

D: TRBD2
J: TRBJ2-1
V: TRBV28
CDR3: CASSSERLAGARNEQFF

D: TRBD2
J: TRBJ2-1
V: TRBV28
CDR3: CASSTPRVGSGGSVQFF

D: NA
J: TRBJ1-1
V: TRBV4-2
CDR3: CASSQREGARSEAFF

D: NA
J: TRBJ1-5
V: TRBV11-2
CDR3: CASSLYRDQPQHF

D: NA
J: TRBJ2-7
V: TRBV6-5
CDR3: CASSSPLLEQYF

D: TRBD2
J: TRBJ2-7
V: TRBV6-1
CDR3: CASSGSGGYNEQYF

D: TRBD2
J: TRBJ2-1
V: TRBV6-1
CDR3: CASSVAGGFYEQFF

D: NA
J: TRBJ1-3
V: TRBV21-1
CDR3: CASSKAPTPSLRNTIYF